This T cell receptor beta chain emerged from a study of shared clonotypes between healthy human individuals. The study's findings and limits: As a rule, naive subsets had a larger estimated richness than memory subsets.

Germline V gene sequence: CDR1 MNHEY, CDR2 SVGAGI. The V end lost 2 bases, the J end lost 0 bases, and 8 bases lay between the germline ends. This CDR3 is built from 15 residues. Healthy and HIV-negative, the adult donors had no recent acute infections or vaccinations. Method: immunoSEQ multiplex PCR; TCRdb's copy keeps in-frame clones and lacks some. The sample carries around 2.3 million clones, under 97% recorded once. Note on this clone: As yet, its antigen is unknown.

The sequence derives from a man younger than 35 in good health. The chain couples TRBV6-5 to TRBJ1-5; D not certain. Specimen: naive CD4+ T cells sorted from blood. The subset denotes: CD45RA+ positively selected. CDR3 sequence: CASSYDTNSNQPQHF. The CDR3 DNA follows: TGTGCCAGCAGTTACGATACGAATAGCAATCAGCCCCAGCATTTT.